This T cell receptor (beta chain) was recorded in a study of T cells and Merkel cell carcinoma outcomes (TCRdb year 2020). For the study in its entirety: The study examined the tumor T-cell repertoire together with T-cell density as predictors of clinical outcome in patients with Merkel cell carcinoma. Overall results and qualifications from the work: Clinical outcomes in Merkel cell carcinoma patients were reported to be predicted by T-cell repertoire features combined with T-cell density.

Worth noting for this clone: Its antigen is still unknown. No base-level quality is on record; no much larger clone is a single base apart.

Preparation of the library involved the immunoSEQ multiplex PCR assay. Drawn from immuneACCESS, this table holds only the in-frame rearrangements with V and J called that TCRdb kept. Clones are partly lost; checked studies trace under half to an unresolved V gene and leave the rest unexplained. The sample includes around 15,000 clones, with about four fifths observed a single time. The ten biggest clones cover 9% of the sample. Samples came from patients with Merkel cell carcinoma. Inclusive of the bounding cysteine and phenylalanine, the CDR3 is 16 residues long. The kept DNA is CDR3 alone, 48 bases in frame from the first base. Per the germline V gene (reference sequence), GTSNPN is the CDR1 and SVGIG is the CDR2. V trim: 2 bases; J trim: 6 bases; unmatched bases: 7.

The receptor chain draws on TRBV30 and TRBJ1-4; TRBD1 agrees with 12 junctional bases. The sample consisted of tumor tissue from Merkel cell carcinoma. The sequence was obtained from a human donor with Merkel cell carcinoma. In nucleotide form, the sequence is TGTGCCTGGAGTCCCGGGACAGGGGGCCCTTATGAAAAACTGTTTTTT. This is translated as CAWSPGTGGPYEKLFF.